Below are 18 T cell receptor beta chains sequenced from a single sample in a study of blood T cells in healthy people across ages. The second PCR ran about 6 to 12 cycles with a sample-barcoded 5' primer and J-beta primers. In TCRdb, the 5' RACE reads were re-called with MiXCR into one record per CDR3 protein. The sample carries around 1,000,000 distinct CDR3 sequences, under 30% recorded once. These data were also reused for a study on T cells of mothers and their children.

Input material: blood. The source of these receptors is a girl aged 2 to 10 in good health.

The chain combines TRBV27 with TRBJ2-5; D unresolved. The DNA matches TRBJ2-7 better at its end, which makes the J call doubtful. This CDR3 has 13 residues. CDR1 is MNHEY, CDR2 SMNVEV, per germline (reference sequence). CDR3 DNA sequence: TGTGCCAGCAGTCCCCGCCTCCTATACGAGCAGTACTTC. Protein product: CASSPRLLYEQYF.

The rearrangement links TRBV4-2 to TRBJ2-3; D call uncertain. The CDR3 consists of 13 residues. Germline assignment: CDR1 LGHNA and CDR2 YNFKEQ. Trimming cost V 6 bases and J 7 bases, with 14 bases left between them. CDR3 nucleotide sequence: TGTGCCAGCAGTCCTGACCAGATGTATACGCAGTATTTT. Translating gives CASSPDQMYTQYF.

In its sample, this clonotype was seen a few times. The chain joins TRBV20-1 to TRBJ2-7; no clear D. The CDR3 runs to 16 residues. Germline-derived CDR1 and CDR2 are DFQATT and SNEGSKA (reference sequence). The germline V and J ends were trimmed by 3 bases and 3 bases, with 21 bases remaining between them. The CDR3 coding sequence is TGCAGTGCTAGGGGGTCTAGTGCATACCCAAGCTACGAGCAGTACTTC. Translating gives CSARGSSAYPSYEQYF.

V and J are TRBV20-1 and TRBJ1-3; no reliable D call. The CDR3 totals 13 residues. The germline V gene has CDR1 DFQATT and CDR2 SNEGSKA (reference sequence). The V end was cut by 6 bases, the J end by 9 bases, with 18 bases between. Here the CDR3 reads CSAALTEKGTIYF. CDR3 DNA: TGCAGTGCCGCCCTCACAGAGAAAGGCACCATATATTTT.

The rearrangement uses TRBV20-1 and TRBJ2-5, with TRBD1 matching over 7 bases. With the DNA end fitting TRBJ2-7 better, the J assignment may be wrong. Germline V gene lookup returns CDR1 DFQATT and CDR2 SNEGSKA (reference sequence). CDR3 length equals 15 residues. The CDR3 coding sequence is TGCAGTGGGGCATTCGACACAGGGGTATTCTACGAGCAGTACTTC. It yields the protein CSGAFDTGVFYEQYF.

The chain uses TRBV5-6 and TRBJ2-3; weak D call: TRBD2 (5 bases). The V gene lost 6 bases and the J gene lost 6 bases, with 17 bases spanning the gap. The CDR3 spans 14 residues. Germline V CDR1 and CDR2: SGHDT, YYEEEE. The CDR3 DNA sequence: TGTGCCAGCATTGCACCTGGAGGTCCCGATACGCAGTATTTT. It encodes CASIAPGGPDTQYF.

This chain links TRBV7-2 with TRBJ2-5; D not resolved. V was pared by 1 base and J by 5 bases, with 14 bases between. This CDR3 region has 15 residues. Looked up from germline, CDR1 is SGHTA and CDR2 is FQGNSA. The CDR3 protein is CASSLEGGVTETQYF. The CDR3 region has the DNA TGTGCCAGCAGCTTAGAAGGTGGTGTTACGGAGACCCAGTACTTC.

This chain links TRBV5-1 with TRBJ1-4; D is unresolved. The CDR3 has 15 residues. Germline CDR1 reads SGHRS; CDR2 reads YFSETQ. Trimming removed 0 bases at V and 6 bases at J, with 12 bases between. CDR3 DNA sequence: TGCGCCAGCAGCTTGGCCGGTGGGGAGGATGAAAAACTGTTTTTT. Its translation: CASSLAGGEDEKLFF.

This chain links TRBV7-2 with TRBJ2-3; 7 bases line up with TRBD1. Unmatched junction bases numbered 4, after V lost 1 base and J lost 0 bases. The CDR3 contains 16 residues. The V gene's germline CDR1 is SGHTA and CDR2 FQGNSA. This chain's CDR3 is CASSLVGQASTDTQYF. CDR3 DNA: TGTGCCAGCAGCTTAGTCGGACAGGCTAGCACAGATACGCAGTATTTT.

This rearrangement joins TRBV15 to TRBJ2-7; the match to TRBD2 covers 7 bases. Germline CDR1 is LNHNV and CDR2 is YYDKDF (reference sequence). This CDR3 region has 15 residues. J was trimmed by 3 bases and V by 5 bases; bases with no gene match: 10. The CDR3 spells CATSLRWEGRYEQYF. For the CDR3, the DNA is TGTGCCACCAGCCTGAGGTGGGAGGGCCGCTACGAGCAGTACTTC.

This clonotype was detected a few times. This sequence joins TRBV7-9 and TRBJ2-2; no definite D call. CDR1 is SEHNR and CDR2 is FQNEAQ in the germline V gene (reference sequence). The V gene lost 3 bases and the J gene lost 6 bases, with 5 bases spanning the gap. CDR3 length: 12 residues. The CDR3: CASSFQAGELFF. The DNA of the CDR3 is TGTGCCAGCAGCTTTCAGGCCGGGGAGCTGTTTTTT.

The rearrangement joins TRBV20-1 to TRBJ2-1, with D perhaps matching TRBD1 or TRBD2 (6 bases each). The DNA end lines up better with TRBJ2-5; the J call may be wrong. In germline, CDR1 is DFQATT, CDR2 SNEGSKA (reference sequence). The CDR3 consists of 14 residues. Here the CDR3 DNA reads TGCAGTGCTAGAGATCAACGGGGGCCAGAGACCCAGTACTTC. It yields the protein CSARDQRGPETQYF.

This clonotype was observed at least ten times. The J gene is TRBJ2-7, the V gene TRBV12-3 or TRBV12-4; D remains ambiguous. The CDR3 covers 11 residues. The V gene lost 1 base and the J gene lost 5 bases, with 3 bases spanning the gap. CDR3 sequence (DNA): TGTGCCAGCAGTTTAGATAACGAGCAGTACTTC. It is translated as CASSLDNEQYF.

This clonotype showed up just a few times. This chain uses TRBV5-1 with TRBJ2-2, with D perhaps assigned TRBD1 or TRBD2 (6 bases each). Trimming pared 2 bases from V and 0 bases from J, leaving 14 bases between. CDR1 and CDR2 (germline): SGHRS, YFSETQ. The CDR3 spans 17 residues. CDR3 nucleotides: TGCGCCAGCAGCTTTTGGGGGGCTACCGCGAACACCGGGGAGCTGTTTTTT. Its translation is CASSFWGATANTGELFF. The full variable domain, with the rest looked up from reference TRBV5-1 and TRBJ2-2, is KAGVTQTPRYLIKTRGQQVTLSCSPISGHRSVSWYQQTPGQGLQFLFEYFSETQRNKGNFPGRFSGRQFSNSRSEMNVSTLELGDSALYLCASSFWGATANTGELFFGEGSRLTVL.

The chain combines TRBV5-6 with TRBJ1-1, with D perhaps matching TRBD1 (6 bases). Germline V CDR1 and CDR2: SGHDT, YYEEEE. The CDR3 loop spans 13 amino acids. The V and J ends lost 0 bases and 8 bases respectively, with 11 bases between them. This CDR3 is CASSLVLRGEAFF. The CDR3 bases are TGTGCCAGCAGCTTGGTCCTCAGGGGCGAAGCTTTCTTT.

The table lists this clonotype with a few counts. The chain is built from TRBV27 and TRBJ1-3; D unresolved. The CDR3 is 14 amino acids. The V end was cut by 2 bases, the J end by 4 bases, with 9 bases between. Germline assignment: CDR1 MNHEY and CDR2 SMNVEV (reference sequence). The CDR3 DNA reads TGTGCCAGCAGTTTAAGGTCGACAGGAAACACCATATATTTT. Amino acid sequence: CASSLRSTGNTIYF.

The chain has TRBV9 and TRBJ1-1, with D maybe TRBD1 (6 bases). This CDR3 spans 13 amino acids. Between the trimmed V and J ends, which lost 7 bases and 4 bases, there was a span of 14 bases. Germline V gene data show CDR1 as SGDLS and CDR2 as YYNGEE. The CDR3, as DNA: TGTGCCAGCGTCGGGGGCGTAAGCACTGAAGCTTTCTTT. Residues: CASVGGVSTEAFF.

V usage is TRBV20-1 and J usage is TRBJ2-3, with 10 bases aligning to TRBD2. Per the germline V gene, CDR1 is DFQATT and CDR2 is SNEGSKA (reference sequence). V trimming: 0 bases; J trimming: 2 bases; junction bases outside the gene matches: 8. The CDR3 totals 17 residues. The CDR3 region is CSARDIPSGGPTDTQYF. CDR3 bases: TGCAGTGCTAGAGATATCCCTAGCGGGGGCCCCACAGATACGCAGTATTTT.